The 8 T cell receptor beta chains below all came from one sample that was sequenced in a study of T-cell reconstitution after alpha-beta-depleted transplantation in children. Using unique molecular identifiers, the investigators prepared the TCRbeta library. Each CDR3 protein gets one entry after TCRdb re-called the PCR reads with MiXCR. The sample gives some 550,000 distinct CDR3 sequences, about a sixth of which show up once; around 3.3% is in the top ten. Sequenced here: PBMCs from the stem cell graft donor, sampled from the stem cell graft. The receptor source for this set is a human donor who donated a stem cell graft to a child with acute lymphoblastic leukemia.

This chain links TRBV25-1 with TRBJ2-7; D ambiguous. The CDR3 extends over 14 amino acids. Trimming cost V 3 bases and J 0 bases, with 9 bases left between them. CDR1 is MGHDK, CDR2 SYGVNS, per germline. DNA for the CDR3: TGTGCCAGCAGTGAGGCGTTTAGCTCCTACGAGCAGTACTTC. Translating it yields CASSEAFSSYEQYF.

The chain carries TRBV10-1 and TRBJ2-1, with 7 nucleotides matching TRBD2. CDR1 and CDR2 (germline): WNHNN, SYGVQD (reference sequence). CDR3 length: 15 amino acids. Germline trimming cut 0 bases from V and 10 bases from J; bases unmatched to any gene: 9. CDR3 sequence (DNA): TGCGCCAGCAGTGAGTCGGGCACTGGGGGAGGGGAGCAGTTCTTC. Its protein product is CASSESGTGGGEQFF.

This clonotype was picked up a small number of times. The gene calls are TRBV5-1 and TRBJ1-1; the D is unclear. Germline assignment: CDR1 SGHRS and CDR2 YFSETQ. Deletions cut 4 bases from V and 5 bases from J, with 9 bases between. This CDR3 has 12 amino acids. CDR3: CASSDGWTEAFF. The CDR3 nucleotides are TGCGCCAGCAGCGACGGGTGGACTGAAGCTTTCTTT. The whole variable domain, remainder taken from reference TRBV5-1 and TRBJ1-1, is KAGVTQTPRYLIKTRGQQVTLSCSPISGHRSVSWYQQTPGQGLQFLFEYFSETQRNKGNFPGRFSGRQFSNSRSEMNVSTLELGDSALYLCASSDGWTEAFFGQGTRLTVV.

This clonotype appeared a few times. The genes are TRBV4-2 and TRBJ2-7; no firm D call. V was pared by 1 base and J by 2 bases, with 12 bases between. The CDR3 length is 15 residues. Germline loops: CDR1 LGHNA, CDR2 YNFKEQ. CDR3 bases: TGTGCCAGCAGCCAAGCGACCCAACCTACCTACGAGCAGTACTTC. As protein: CASSQATQPTYEQYF.

This clonotype was detected a few times. The gene calls are TRBV19 and TRBJ2-2, with D uncertain. Germline lookup yields CDR1 LNHDA and CDR2 SQIVND (reference sequence). The V end was cut by 5 bases, the J end by 6 bases, with 13 bases between. This CDR3 spans 14 amino acids. CDR3 coding DNA: TGTGCCAGTAGTTTCGGAACCCCTCCCGGGGAGCTGTTTTTT. It specifies CASSFGTPPGELFF.

V usage is TRBV5-6 and J usage is TRBJ1-2; D unresolved. V shed 0 bases and J shed 8 bases, with 11 bases lying between them. The CDR3 spans 13 residues. In germline, CDR1 is SGHDT, CDR2 YYEEEE. The CDR3: CASSLELGDGYTF. The CDR3 nucleotides read TGTGCCAGCAGCTTGGAACTGGGAGACGGCTACACCTTC. Full variable domain (missing parts from reference TRBV5-6 and TRBJ1-2): DAGVTQSPTHLIKTRGQQVTLRCSPKSGHDTVSWYQQALGQGPQFIFQYYEEEERQRGNFPDRFSGHQFPNYSSELNVNALLLGDSALYLCASSLELGDGYTFGSGTRLTVV.

The chain carries TRBV7-9 and TRBJ2-7, with D perhaps given as TRBD1 or TRBD2 (5 bases each). The V end was cut by 3 bases, the J end by 3 bases, with 12 bases between. Germline CDR1 reads SEHNR; CDR2 reads FQNEAQ (reference sequence). CDR3 length: 14 amino acids. The CDR3 loop reads CASSFRDDLYEQYF. In DNA form, the CDR3 reads TGTGCCAGCAGCTTCCGGGACGACCTCTACGAGCAGTACTTC. The whole variable domain, filled in from reference TRBV7-9 and TRBJ2-7, reads DTGVSQNPRHKITKRGQNVTFRCDPISEHNRLYWYRQTLGQGPEFLTYFQNEAQLEKSRLLSDRFSAERPKGSFSTLEIQRTEQGDSAMYLCASSFRDDLYEQYFGPGTRLTVT.

The V call is TRBV5-1, the J call TRBJ2-1; a possible D gene is TRBD2 (5 bases). This CDR3 comprises 13 residues. The V end was cut by 2 bases, the J end by 9 bases, with 12 bases between. Germline V gene sequence: CDR1 SGHRS, CDR2 YFSETQ. CDR3 in DNA: TGCGCCAGCAGCTTCGGCGGAGGTTCTGAGCAGTTCTTC. Translating gives CASSFGGGSEQFF.